The 23 T cell receptor beta chains given below trace back to one sample, sequenced in a study of T cell repertoires in cytomegalovirus infection. TCRdb reprocessed the reads via MiXCR and lists one record per CDR3 protein. The sample holds nearly 650,000 distinct CDR3 sequences, around 24% seen once. Source material: CD8+ T cells from PBMCs. Receptors were obtained from a human donor in good health (CMV status not recorded). Some clones in this sample may be carry-over from other donors' samples.

The chain employs TRBV7-9 and TRBJ1-2, with D hard to call. V lost 0 bases and J 0 bases, leaving 11 bases between the germline ends. The CDR3 contains 16 residues. Germline values: CDR1 SEHNR, CDR2 FQNEAQ (reference sequence). The CDR3 loop is CASSLASRETNYGYTF. The CDR3, as DNA: TGTGCCAGCAGCTTAGCATCGAGGGAGACTAACTATGGCTACACCTTC.

CDR3 sequence reads: CSAMAPLFPGANVLTF. In DNA form, the CDR3 reads TGCAGTGCTATGGCCCCGCTCTTCCCTGGGGCCAACGTCCTGACTTTC. J is TRBJ2-6 and V is TRBV20-1, with D uncertain. There are 16 residues in the CDR3. Germline V lookup: CDR1 DFQATT, CDR2 SNEGSKA (reference sequence). V lost 4 bases, J lost 2 bases, and 15 bases lay in between.

CDR3 DNA: TGTGCCAGCATACTAGCGGGGGGCCGTCGGGGCACAGATACGCAGTATTTT. Its protein product is CASILAGGRRGTDTQYF. The V call is TRBV2, the J call TRBJ2-3, with 12 bases matching TRBD2. Germline V gene sequence: CDR1 SNHLY, CDR2 FYNNEI. V lost 7 bases, J lost 1 base, and 9 bases stayed unmatched. The CDR3 has 17 amino acids.

V is TRBV19 and J is TRBJ1-1, with D unclear. Trimming cost V 7 bases and J 3 bases, with 12 bases left between them. Looked up from germline, CDR1 is LNHDA and CDR2 is SQIVND (reference sequence). The CDR3 consists of 13 residues. The CDR3 is CASKWGVDTEAFF. The CDR3 DNA sequence: TGTGCCAGTAAGTGGGGTGTGGACACTGAAGCTTTCTTT.

This clonotype was picked up a small number of times. The genes are TRBV7-9 and TRBJ1-1; no clear D gene. Germline V lookup: CDR1 SEHNR, CDR2 FQNEAQ (reference sequence). The CDR3 spans 17 residues. Trimming took off 4 bases at V and 1 base at J, with 19 bases between the two ends. The CDR3 nucleotides read TGTGCCAGCAGCTCCCAAATGCGGCTAAATAGGAACACTGAAGCTTTCTTT. This sequence encodes CASSSQMRLNRNTEAFF. The entire variable domain, with the rest obtained from reference TRBV7-9 and TRBJ1-1, is as follows: DTGVSQNPRHKITKRGQNVTFRCDPISEHNRLYWYRQTLGQGPEFLTYFQNEAQLEKSRLLSDRFSAERPKGSFSTLEIQRTEQGDSAMYLCASSSQMRLNRNTEAFFGQGTRLTVV.

The table lists this clonotype with a few counts. The chain links TRBV4-1 to TRBJ1-2, with TRBD1 matching 9 bases. This CDR3 comprises 15 residues. Trimming cost V 0 bases and J 4 bases; bases outside gene matches: 3. CDR1 MGHRA and CDR2 YSYEKL come from the germline V gene. CDR3 loop: CASSQETGGSYGYTF. CDR3 nucleotides: TGCGCCAGCAGCCAAGAAACAGGGGGCAGCTATGGCTACACCTTC.

This chain connects TRBV29-1 to TRBJ1-2; 9 bases align to TRBD1. This CDR3 has 13 amino acids. Germline V gene lookup returns CDR1 SQVTM and CDR2 ANQGSEA. Losses at the gene ends were 6 bases for V and 7 bases for J; bases not matched to a gene: 9. CDR3 DNA: TGCAGCGTCCCGGGACAGGGTCCGGTTGGCTACACCTTC. Translation: CSVPGQGPVGYTF.

This clonotype occurred once. The chain uses TRBV2 and TRBJ2-5; either TRBD1 or TRBD2 may fit D (6 bases each). The CDR3 sequence is 14 residues long. Germline-derived CDR1 and CDR2 are SNHLY and FYNNEI. Trimming removed 7 bases at V and 2 bases at J, with 14 bases between. Written as DNA, the CDR3 is TGTGCCAGCATCGGCGGGACAAGACAAGAGACCCAGTACTTC. Amino acids: CASIGGTRQETQYF.

This clonotype was seen at least ten times. V usage is TRBV7-8 and J usage is TRBJ2-1; 8 bases align to TRBD1. J lost 6 bases, V lost 3 bases, and 4 bases had no gene match. CDR1 SGHVS and CDR2 FQNEAQ come from the germline V gene. The CDR3 extends over 14 amino acids. The CDR3 reads CASSFSGTGNEQFF. DNA for the CDR3: TGTGCCAGCAGCTTTTCGGGGACAGGCAATGAGCAGTTCTTC.

V gene TRBV7-9 combines with J gene TRBJ2-5, with TRBD2 matching 9 bases. This CDR3 spans 16 amino acids. Germline CDR1 is SEHNR and CDR2 is FQNEAQ (reference sequence). V was clipped by 7 bases and J by 4 bases; unmatched bases: 13. The CDR3 DNA reads TGTGCCAGCAAGCCCGCCGGGTCAGCGGGGGGAGAGACCCAGTACTTC. Translated: CASKPAGSAGGETQYF. The complete variable domain, with remaining parts taken from reference TRBV7-9 and TRBJ2-5, reads DTGVSQNPRHKITKRGQNVTFRCDPISEHNRLYWYRQTLGQGPEFLTYFQNEAQLEKSRLLSDRFSAERPKGSFSTLEIQRTEQGDSAMYLCASKPAGSAGGETQYFGPGTRLLVL.

This clonotype was counted many times. The chain has TRBV6-6 and TRBJ2-3; weak D call: TRBD1 (5 bases). Looked up from germline, CDR1 is MNHNY and CDR2 is SVGAGI (reference sequence). The CDR3 loop spans 16 amino acids. V shed 4 bases and J shed 3 bases, with 17 bases lying between them. Here the CDR3 reads CASSFIDSPDTDTQYF. As DNA, the CDR3 is TGTGCCAGCAGTTTCATAGACAGCCCTGATACAGATACGCAGTATTTT.

This clonotype came up a few times. J is TRBJ1-2 and V is TRBV4-1; TRBD1 might be the D (6 bases). This CDR3 comprises 13 residues. V was shortened by 3 bases and J by 8 bases, with 13 bases between the two germline ends. Germline assignment: CDR1 MGHRA and CDR2 YSYEKL. CDR3 bases: TGCGCCAGCAGCCAGTCGGGGGCGGAAGGCTACACCTTC. This translates into CASSQSGAEGYTF.

The chain employs TRBV6-2 or TRBV6-3 and TRBJ2-7; tentatively, D is TRBD2 (6 bases). Germline CDR1 and CDR2: MNHEY and SVGEGT. There are 13 residues in the CDR3. This CDR3 reads CTSTTGDVYEQYV. As DNA, the CDR3 is TGTACCAGCACCACGGGGGATGTCTACGAGCAGTACGTC.

This clonotype turned up a few times. The rearrangement links TRBV5-6 to TRBJ1-2; a weak D match, TRBD1 (6 bases). V lost 3 bases and J 4 bases, leaving 22 bases between the germline ends. CDR3 length equals 17 residues. The germline CDR1 and CDR2 sequences are SGHDT and YYEEEE. The CDR3 spells CASSWGSGGTWIYGYTF. CDR3 in DNA: TGTGCCAGCAGCTGGGGGTCTGGGGGCACCTGGATCTATGGCTACACCTTC.

In the case of this clonotype: At one boundary the junction diverges from the germline segment, which might be a read error. J is TRBJ1-4 and V is TRBV9, with a possible D match to TRBD1 (5 bases). Germline assignment: CDR1 SGDLS and CDR2 YYNGEE. The CDR3 sequence is 16 residues long. The CDR3 DNA reads TGTGCCTGCAGCGTGTCGGGGGTCGCAACTAATGAAAAACTGTTTTTT. Its protein is CACSVSGVATNEKLFF.

This clonotype occurred a few times. This chain joins TRBV20-1 and TRBJ2-1; 7 nucleotides align to TRBD2. V was clipped by 5 bases and J by 0 bases; unmatched bases: 4. The CDR3 is made up of 14 amino acids. Germline CDR1 and CDR2: DFQATT and SNEGSKA (reference sequence). The CDR3 protein is CSAGGGYSYNEQFF. The DNA of the CDR3 is TGCAGTGCTGGCGGGGGTTACTCCTACAATGAGCAGTTCTTC.

This clonotype has ten or more counts. The CDR3, as DNA: TGTGCCAGCAGTCGGAACGCCCGGAGAGAGACCCAGTACTTC. Protein product: CASSRNARRETQYF. The chain combines TRBV7-2 with TRBJ2-5; no definite D call. Germline V gives CDR1 SGHTA, CDR2 FQGNSA. CDR3 length equals 14 residues. V gave up 6 bases and J gave up 4 bases, with 15 bases separating them.

The chain couples TRBV2 to TRBJ2-7; TRBD1 matches 8 bases. The germline V gene encodes CDR1 SNHLY and CDR2 FYNNEI. The CDR3 sequence is 14 residues long. The junction had 4 bases not matched to a gene; V was cut back by 1 base and J by 5 bases. Here the CDR3 reads CASSEGTGRNEQYF. CDR3 DNA sequence: TGTGCCAGCAGTGAAGGGACAGGGAGGAACGAGCAGTACTTC.

V and J are TRBV4-3 and TRBJ1-5; no clear D gene. Germline V CDR1 and CDR2: LGHNA, YSLEER. The CDR3 contains 16 residues. V was cut by 3 bases and J by 1 base, with 13 bases left in between. The CDR3 reads CASSHARGGSNQPQHF. The CDR3 DNA is TGCGCCAGCAGCCATGCCCGGGGTGGAAGCAATCAGCCCCAGCATTTT.

The gene calls are TRBV10-3 and TRBJ2-7; tentative D call: TRBD2 (5 bases). V was pared by 4 bases and J by 3 bases, with 16 bases between. Germline V lookup: CDR1 ENHRY, CDR2 SYGVKD. The CDR3 is made up of 15 amino acids. In DNA form, the CDR3 reads TGTGCCATCAGTGCCCCAGGAAAGACTAACTACGAGCAGTACTTC. It is translated as CAISAPGKTNYEQYF.

This clonotype has only a few counts. The V gene is TRBV6-4, the J gene TRBJ2-1; no clear D gene. The CDR3 loop spans 13 amino acids. V was cut by 3 bases and J by 4 bases, with 7 bases left in between. From germline, CDR1 is MRHNA and CDR2 SNTAGT. The DNA for the CDR3 is TGTGCCAGCAGTGATACAGAGTACAATGAGCAGTTCTTC. This sequence encodes CASSDTEYNEQFF.

Note on this clonotype: This could be a read error, since a much larger clone is one nucleotide away. The chain recombines TRBV7-8 with TRBJ2-7; D is unresolved. Between the trimmed V and J ends, which lost 4 bases and 0 bases, there was a span of 7 bases. Germline values: CDR1 SGHVS, CDR2 FQNEAQ. The CDR3 covers 13 residues. This CDR3 is CASSYDHSYEQYF. The CDR3 DNA reads as TGTGCCAGCAGCTACGACCACTCCTACGAGCAGTACTTC. The variable domain in full, completed from reference TRBV7-8 and TRBJ2-7, reads GAGVSQSPRYKVAKRGQDVALRCDPISGHVSLFWYQQALGQGPEFLTYFQNEAQLDKSGLPSDRFFAERPEGSVSTLKIQRTQQEDSAVYLCASSYDHSYEQYFGPGTRLTVT.

Comments on this clonotype: It may be a read error: a sequence one base away is much more abundant. The rearrangement uses TRBV4-3 and TRBJ2-7, with D perhaps TRBD2 (6 bases). The CDR3 has 12 amino acids. Germline lookup yields CDR1 LGHNA and CDR2 YSLEER. For the CDR3, the DNA is TGCGCCAGCAGCCACCCGGGAGTCGAGCTGTACTTC. Its protein is CASSHPGVELYF.